This TCR beta chain was retrieved from a study of shared clonotypes between healthy human individuals (dated by TCRdb to about 2020). In terms of the full investigation: The cohort included a few men and two women between 18 and 49 years of age. Leukapheresis yielded between about 0.94 and 8.9 billion PBMCs per donor. For each donor, CD4 naive and CD4 memory were each run on three plates, CD8 naive on two plates, and CD8 memory on one plate. Different laboratories and diverse techniques were used to prepare libraries and sequence TCR repertoires, to increase sequencing depth and limit assay-specific biases. To estimate repertoire size and how much clonotypes are shared between individuals, the study performed deep sequencing of blood TCR repertoires from a handful of healthy adults. General conclusions and limits of the study: Compared with non-shared clonotypes, clonotypes shared by all four sorted-subset donors had higher generation probabilities. Even with the large sequencing depth, rarefaction of the sorted-subset datasets indicated that sequencing was incomplete. Because the study included only a small number of donors, the genetic and exposure-history diversity represented was limited. Based on pairwise subsampling, the degree of clonotype sharing among donors was expected to be affected by sequencing depth. Across a handful of donors, 5% to 6% of naive CD4, roughly 3.5% of naive CD8, 2% to 2.5% of memory CD4, and approximately 0.42% of memory CD8 clonotypes were shared. Estimated clonotype richness was generally larger for naive than for memory subsets. Sampling was limited to blood, and TCR repertoires in tissue likely differ from TCR repertoires in blood.

Using the deep immunoSEQ assay, TCR CDR3 regions were amplified from genomic DNA by multiplex PCR. Extracted genomic DNA from each cell subset was spread evenly across all wells of several immunoSEQ 96-well plates, with each plate serving as a replicate. Each replicate PCR for sorted subsets received roughly 0.2 ug genomic DNA, equal to about 30,000 T cell genomes. Purified libraries were measured with a Qubit 3.0 fluorometer, size-checked on a Bioanalyzer 2100, and measured again with the KAPA Library Quantification kit. Every immunoSEQ 96-well plate was sequenced on a dedicated single-read 150-cycle Illumina NextSeq 550 flow cell. On the study's bioinformatics: Because only junctional sequences without quality scores were contained in the immunoSEQ output, filtering matching that applied to full-length reads could not be performed. To assign V/J genes and CDR3, sequences were annotated using PyIR, a Python wrapper for IgBLAST v1.9, with IMGT germline references. Reads were filtered out if the reads had weak V/J assignments (E-value above 1e-6), no CDR3, stop codons, out-of-frame junctions, or ambiguous translated residues. A V3J clonotype was defined by an identical inferred V gene, J gene, and CDR3 amino acid sequence. Percentage overlap between repertoires was computed as shared unique clonotypes divided by the size of the smaller repertoire. RTK rarefaction, the Chao1 estimator, and Recon v2.1 estimates of unobserved clonotypes were used to assess repertoire richness. Generation probabilities for all TCRbeta clonotypes obtained by the gDNA method from a few donors were computed using OLGA. TCRdb re-hosts the immuneACCESS table, in-frame sequences only. Its copies lack some clones; in the studies checked, an unresolved V gene accounts for under half of them, and the cause for the rest is not known. The V and J calls and clone size come from that table; D and trimming were worked out from the DNA. In this sample the table shows around 1.1 million clones, 60% to 80% of which occur a single time. Clones ranked in the top ten supply almost 0.9% of the sample.

V and J are trimmed by 6 bases and 3 bases, and the gene matches miss 8 bases of the junction. The CDR3 covers 15 residues, taking in both the cysteine and the phenylalanine. The entry retains the CDR3 DNA only, 45 bases that are in frame from base 1. From a lookup of the germline V gene, CDR1 and CDR2 are KGHSH and LQKENI. With respect to this clone: Which antigen it targets is not known. No base quality information exists; no much larger clone differs at one position.

Healthy HIV-negative adults with no recently reported acute infections or vaccinations were included as donors. Every donor was a Caucasian adult residing in Nashville, Tennessee, USA. Magnetic negative selection was used to enrich CD4+ T cells, after which naive cells were positively selected on CD45RA and the negative fraction became the memory subset. Blood was obtained by leukapheresis, after which PBMCs were separated by Ficoll-Histopaque density gradient centrifugation and cryopreserved in liquid nitrogen vapor phase. Analytical flow cytometry was used to check the purity and quantity of each magnetically sorted T cell population. Genomic DNA was isolated from each sorted fraction and quantified by UV absorbance on a Nanodrop 2000c.

Sequencing was carried out using memory CD4+ T cells from PBMCs. What the cell subset or site label conveys for this sample: CD45RA-negative fraction. The chain is assembled from TRBV18 and TRBJ1-1, with 9 bases matching TRBD1. The sequence came from a man in his late teens or twenties in good health. Some clones in this sample may be carry-over from other donors' samples. The CDR3: CASSRGQGGDTEAFF. The DNA reads as follows: TGTGCCAGCTCGAGGGGACAGGGAGGGGACACTGAAGCTTTCTTT.